These 29 T cell receptor beta chains share one sample of origin, sequenced in a study of cytomegalovirus exposure and HLA in healthy donors. PCR was performed using 60 Vbeta and 13 Jbeta primers. TCRdb's copy holds only in-frame clones and misses some; the assay was immunoSEQ multiplex PCR. The repertoire includes 100,000 to 150,000 clones, more than 80% of them detected once, and 7% to 9.5% sits in the top ten. The sample taken for sequencing was PBMCs. Receptors originate from a man between 25 and 39 years old in good health and CMV-seropositive.

This chain links TRBV2 with TRBJ1-2; D gene ambiguous. The germline V gene has CDR1 SNHLY and CDR2 FYNNEI. The CDR3 has 13 residues. V was clipped by 6 bases and J by 4 bases, with 12 bases between them. The CDR3 here is CASSPRESYGYTF. In DNA form, the CDR3 reads TGTGCCAGCAGCCCCCGAGAGAGCTATGGCTACACCTTC.

This chain links TRBV5-5 with TRBJ2-1; the D is unclear. Looked up from germline, CDR1 is SGHKS and CDR2 is YYEKEE (reference sequence). This CDR3 has 14 amino acids. V was cut by 2 bases and J by 7 bases, with 13 bases left in between. CDR3 sequence: CASSFRPGTNEQFF. CDR3 DNA sequence: TGTGCCAGCAGCTTTAGGCCAGGTACGAATGAGCAGTTCTTC.

This rearrangement joins TRBV7-7 to TRBJ1-4; 12 positions match TRBD1. Germline CDR1 SSHAT, CDR2 FNYEAQ (reference sequence). V gave up 7 bases and J gave up 3 bases; unmatched junction bases: 9. The length of the CDR3 is 17 residues. The CDR3 DNA follows: TGTGCCAGCACCCCGGGGGACAGGGGGCAAGCTAATGAAAAACTGTTTTTT. It encodes CASTPGDRGQANEKLFF. The full variable domain, in which reference TRBV7-7 and TRBJ1-4 provide the parts outside the CDR3, is GAGVSQSPRYKVTKRGQDVTLRCDPISSHATLYWYQQALGQGPEFLTYFNYEAQPDKSGLPSDRFSAERPEGSISTLTIQRTEQRDSAMYRCASTPGDRGQANEKLFFGSGTQLSVL.

The chain employs TRBV5-6 and TRBJ2-3; D is perhaps TRBD2 (6 bases). CDR1 is SGHDT, CDR2 YYEEEE, per germline. Trimming shortened V by 0 bases and J by 3 bases, and 8 bases separated the two germline ends. The CDR3 contains 14 residues. The CDR3 reads CASSLGGGTDTQYF. DNA for the CDR3: TGTGCCAGCAGCTTGGGGGGAGGAACAGATACGCAGTATTTT.

The chain combines TRBV5-1 with TRBJ1-1; a possible D gene is TRBD1 (6 bases). CDR3 size: 16 residues. Germline values: CDR1 SGHRS, CDR2 YFSETQ. V shed 7 bases and J shed 1 base, with 20 bases lying between them. The CDR3 sequence is CASLKGGGGENTEAFF. As DNA, the CDR3 is TGCGCCAGCCTAAAGGGAGGGGGGGGAGAGAACACTGAAGCTTTCTTT.

This chain joins TRBV6-1 and TRBJ1-2; D perhaps matches TRBD1 (6 bases). The CDR3 is 13 amino acids. From germline, CDR1 is MNHNS and CDR2 SASEGT. Trimming cost V 7 bases and J 6 bases, with 15 bases left between them. CDR3 loop: CASTPDRSHGYTF. The DNA for the CDR3 is TGTGCCAGCACCCCTGACAGGAGCCATGGCTACACCTTC.

This clone has just a few counts. J is TRBJ1-5 and V is TRBV19; no reliable D call. Germline V gene lookup returns CDR1 LNHDA and CDR2 SQIVND (reference sequence). Trimming took 7 bases from V and 0 from J, leaving 13 bases between them. The CDR3 spans 15 residues. CDR3 residues: CASNYGYASNQPQHF. CDR3 DNA: TGTGCCAGTAACTATGGGTACGCTAGCAATCAGCCCCAGCATTTT.

V gene TRBV14 combines with J gene TRBJ1-2; 7 bases are a match to TRBD1. The ends lost 3 bases at V and 4 bases at J; junction bases unmatched: 8. CDR3 size: 15 residues. Germline CDR1 reads SGHDN; CDR2 reads FVKESK. CDR3 residues: CASSQLTGKSYGYTF. For the CDR3, the DNA is TGTGCCAGCAGCCAGTTGACAGGGAAGAGCTATGGCTACACCTTC.

The chain uses TRBV5-1 and TRBJ2-5; D is ambiguous. There are 14 residues in the CDR3. The germline V and J ends were trimmed by 3 bases and 2 bases, with 11 bases remaining between them. From germline, CDR1 is SGHRS and CDR2 YFSETQ. CDR3 nucleotides: TGCGCCAGCAGCTCATTTGCAGGACAAGAGACCCAGTACTTC. Amino acid sequence: CASSSFAGQETQYF.

The chain has TRBV19 and TRBJ1-1; 12 bases fit TRBD1. Trimming cost V 6 bases and J 6 bases; bases outside gene matches: 8. Germline CDR1 is LNHDA and CDR2 is SQIVND (reference sequence). The CDR3 has 15 amino acids. CDR3 protein: CASSMGQGARAEAFF. The CDR3 DNA reads as TGTGCCAGTAGCATGGGACAGGGGGCGCGGGCTGAAGCTTTCTTT. The whole variable domain, filled in from reference TRBV19 and TRBJ1-1, reads DGGITQSPKYLFRKEGQNVTLSCEQNLNHDAMYWYRQDPGQGLRLIYYSQIVNDFQKGDIAEGYSVSREKKESFPLTVTSAQKNPTAFYLCASSMGQGARAEAFFGQGTRLTVV.

The chain is built from TRBV9 and TRBJ1-2; the D gene is possibly TRBD1 (6 bases). The CDR3 has 14 residues. Trimming removed 5 bases at V and 6 bases at J, with 17 bases between. Germline CDR1 SGDLS, CDR2 YYNGEE. CDR3 in amino acids: CASSLGAGADGYTF. DNA for the CDR3: TGTGCCAGCAGTTTGGGGGCAGGGGCTGATGGCTACACCTTC.

This sequence joins TRBV19 and TRBJ1-4; 9 nucleotides agree with TRBD1. The CDR3 consists of 14 residues. Looked up from germline, CDR1 is LNHDA and CDR2 is SQIVND (reference sequence). J was trimmed by 6 bases and V by 5 bases; bases with no gene match: 4. The CDR3 DNA reads as TGTGCCAGTAGTCCGGGACAGGGTTATGAAAAACTGTTTTTT. As protein: CASSPGQGYEKLFF.

This clone was seen a few times. This chain links TRBV19 with TRBJ1-6, with 7 bases matching TRBD1. CDR3 length equals 16 residues. Germline loops: CDR1 LNHDA, CDR2 SQIVND (reference sequence). Losses at the gene ends were 5 bases for V and 7 bases for J; bases not matched to a gene: 11. In DNA, the CDR3 is TGTGCCAGTAGTCGATCCCGACAGGGTCGAAATTCACCCCTCCACTTT. Translated, it gives CASSRSRQGRNSPLHF. The whole variable domain, remainder taken from reference TRBV19 and TRBJ1-6, is DGGITQSPKYLFRKEGQNVTLSCEQNLNHDAMYWYRQDPGQGLRLIYYSQIVNDFQKGDIAEGYSVSREKKESFPLTVTSAQKNPTAFYLCASSRSRQGRNSPLHFGNGTRLTVT.

The CDR3 loop is CASSLRTGWQDQPQHF. The DNA of the CDR3 is TGTGCCAGTAGTTTGCGGACAGGGTGGCAAGATCAGCCCCAGCATTTT. The V gene is TRBV19, the J gene TRBJ1-5; 8 bases are a match to TRBD1. Trimming removed 5 bases from V and 5 bases from J; junction bases left unmatched: 11. From germline, CDR1 is LNHDA and CDR2 SQIVND (reference sequence). This CDR3 region has 16 residues.

This clone was seen a few times. This chain uses TRBV4-1 with TRBJ1-2; no clear D. This CDR3 comprises 16 residues. The germline V gene has CDR1 MGHRA and CDR2 YSYEKL. V was shortened by 0 bases and J by 2 bases, with 13 bases between the two germline ends. CDR3 loop: CASSQDVQRINYGYTF. The DNA for the CDR3 is TGCGCCAGCAGCCAAGATGTGCAGAGGATAAACTATGGCTACACCTTC.

The rearrangement joins TRBV6-1 to TRBJ1-1, with D perhaps matching TRBD1 (6 bases). V was trimmed by 4 bases and J by 4 bases, leaving 16 bases between them. Germline V gene sequence: CDR1 MNHNS, CDR2 SASEGT. This CDR3 contains 15 residues. CDR3 sequence reads: CASSVFGGSGTEAFF. As DNA, the CDR3 is TGTGCCAGCAGTGTTTTTGGGGGCTCCGGCACTGAAGCTTTCTTT.

The chain combines TRBV6-1 with TRBJ1-3; D not certain. Trimming took 8 bases from V and 5 from J, leaving 13 bases between them. Germline CDR1 is MNHNS and CDR2 is SASEGT. CDR3 length equals 13 residues. Written as DNA, the CDR3 is TGTGCCAGCGGCCCTTACCTGAGAAACACCATATATTTT. This gives the protein CASGPYLRNTIYF.

This sequence joins TRBV4-1 and TRBJ1-4, with D perhaps matching TRBD1 (6 bases). CDR1 and CDR2 (germline): MGHRA, YSYEKL. This CDR3 has 16 amino acids. Trimming took off 1 base at V and 7 bases at J, with 16 bases between the two ends. CDR3 region: CASSQGGRGGGEKLFF. CDR3 bases: TGCGCCAGCAGCCAAGGGGGGAGAGGGGGTGGTGAAAAACTGTTTTTT.

The CDR3 DNA is TGCGCCAGCAGTGGGACGCGGGAGGACACAGATACGCAGTATTTT. Translated: CASSGTREDTDTQYF. The V call is TRBV10-1, the J call TRBJ2-3, with 8 bases lining up with TRBD2. Germline-derived CDR1 and CDR2 are WNHNN and SYGVQD (reference sequence). V trimming: 4 bases; J trimming: 2 bases; junction bases outside the gene matches: 5. The CDR3 has 15 residues.

The V gene is TRBV30, the J gene TRBJ1-2; TRBD1 aligns across 7 bases. V lost 2 bases and J lost 5; bases outside the gene matches: 5. This CDR3 is 13 amino acids long. Germline CDR1 GTSNPN, CDR2 SVGIG (reference sequence). CDR3 residues: CAWSLGQLYGYTF. The CDR3 DNA reads TGTGCCTGGAGTTTGGGACAGCTTTATGGCTACACCTTC.

This rearrangement joins TRBV4-1 to TRBJ1-4, with D unresolved. This CDR3 is 12 amino acids long. Between the trimmed V and J ends, which lost 4 bases and 4 bases, there was a span of 4 bases. Looked up from germline, CDR1 is MGHRA and CDR2 is YSYEKL. The CDR3 loop reads CASSLINEKLFF. The CDR3 region has the DNA TGCGCCAGCAGCCTAATTAATGAAAAACTGTTTTTT.

The chain recombines TRBV5-1 with TRBJ2-7, with 12 bases matching TRBD2. Germline assignment: CDR1 SGHRS and CDR2 YFSETQ. The CDR3 is 16 residues long. V lost 4 bases and J lost 2; bases outside the gene matches: 7. The DNA of the CDR3 is TGCGCCAGCAGCGCCCTAGCGGGGGGGCTGGCCTACGAGCAGTACTTC. Its protein product is CASSALAGGLAYEQYF.

This chain uses TRBV18 with TRBJ2-5, with D possibly being TRBD2 (6 bases). The CDR3 extends over 15 amino acids. V gave up 3 bases and J gave up 5 bases, with 16 bases separating them. From germline, CDR1 is KGHSH and CDR2 LQKENI. CDR3 loop: CASSPRGDSVETQYF. The CDR3, as DNA: TGTGCCAGCTCACCTCGCGGGGATTCCGTGGAGACCCAGTACTTC.

The chain is built from TRBV15 and TRBJ1-6; tentative D call: TRBD1 (6 bases). The V and J ends lost 1 base and 8 bases respectively, with 12 bases between them. The CDR3 loop spans 15 amino acids. Germline V gene sequence: CDR1 LNHNV, CDR2 YYDKDF (reference sequence). CDR3 DNA: TGTGCCACCAGCAGAGGGACAGTTGGTTATTCACCCCTCCACTTT. Protein sequence: CATSRGTVGYSPLHF.

V usage is TRBV13 and J usage is TRBJ2-7; D gene unclear. This CDR3 region has 12 residues. V lost 0 bases, J lost 12 bases, and 12 bases lay in between. CDR1 and CDR2 (germline): PRHDT, FYEKMQ (reference sequence). CDR3 in amino acids: CASSLGQATAYF. As DNA, the CDR3 is TGTGCCAGCAGCTTAGGTCAGGCTACCGCGTACTTC.

The rearrangement joins TRBV15 to TRBJ1-5, with D possibly being TRBD1 (5 bases). The germline V gene has CDR1 LNHNV and CDR2 YYDKDF (reference sequence). V was shortened by 1 base and J by 7 bases, with 11 bases between the two germline ends. The CDR3 sequence is 14 residues long. The CDR3 spells CATSRGGGGQPQHF. In DNA, the CDR3 is TGTGCCACCAGCAGAGGCGGCGGGGGACAGCCCCAGCATTTT. Full variable domain (missing parts from reference TRBV15 and TRBJ1-5): DAMVIQNPRYQVTQFGKPVTLSCSQTLNHNVMYWYQQKSSQAPKLLFHYYDKDFNNEADTPDNFQSRRPNTSFCFLDIRSPGLGDTAMYLCATSRGGGGQPQHFGDGTRLSIL.

This sequence joins TRBV5-1 and TRBJ1-1; 7 nucleotides line up with TRBD1. V shed 0 bases, J shed 0 bases, and the junction held 5 bases outside the gene matches. Germline-derived CDR1 and CDR2 are SGHRS and YFSETQ. CDR3 length: 16 amino acids. CDR3 DNA: TGCGCCAGCAGCTTGGGGTATCAGGGGGTGAACACTGAAGCTTTCTTT. It specifies CASSLGYQGVNTEAFF.

The J gene is TRBJ2-1, the V gene TRBV18; 7 bases agree with TRBD2. The germline gives CDR1 KGHSH, CDR2 LQKENI. The CDR3 sequence is 14 residues long. The junction had 9 bases not matched to a gene; V was cut back by 3 bases and J by 10 bases. CDR3 DNA sequence: TGTGCCAGCTCACCGCTGACTAGCCCCGGGGAGCAGTTCTTC. This gives the protein CASSPLTSPGEQFF. The variable domain in full, with the rest retrieved from reference TRBV18 and TRBJ2-1, is NAGVMQNPRHLVRRRGQEARLRCSPMKGHSHVYWYRQLPEEGLKFMVYLQKENIIDESGMPKERFSAEFPKEGPSILRIQQVVRGDSAAYFCASSPLTSPGEQFFGPGTRLTVL.

The J gene is TRBJ1-6, the V gene TRBV2, with D unclear. The length of the CDR3 is 17 residues. Deletions cut 4 bases from V and 0 bases from J, with 13 bases between. Germline loops: CDR1 SNHLY, CDR2 FYNNEI. As DNA, the CDR3 is TGTGCCAGCAGTGTCGACTTCCCGAGCTCCTATAATTCACCCCTCCACTTT. Amino acid sequence: CASSVDFPSSYNSPLHF.